Listed here are 7 T cell receptor beta chains from one sample, sequenced in a study of blood T cell repertoires in COVID-19. Some clones are missing from TCRdb's copy, which holds only in-frame ones; the method was immunoSEQ multiplex PCR. The sample has about 230,000 clones; around four fifths are singletons. The sample was peripheral blood. The receptors were sampled from a woman in her seventies with active or convalescent COVID-19.

A note on this clone: Compared with germline, one end of the junction differs, possibly owing to a read error. V and J are TRBV19 and TRBJ1-2, with D possibly being TRBD1 (6 bases). CDR1 is LNHDA, CDR2 SQIVND, per germline (reference sequence). The CDR3 is made up of 11 amino acids. The CDR3 here is CASSGDGGSIF. DNA of the CDR3: TGTGCCAGTAGTGGGGATGGGGGCTCTATCTTC.

This clone was seen once. V usage is TRBV7-2 and J usage is TRBJ1-5; TRBD1 agrees at 8 bases. The ends lost 4 bases at V and 6 bases at J; junction bases unmatched: 5. CDR3 length equals 14 residues. Germline CDR1 is SGHTA and CDR2 is FQGNSA. CDR3 residues: CASSSGTGGQPQHF. In DNA form, the CDR3 reads TGTGCCAGCAGCTCTGGGACAGGTGGTCAGCCCCAGCATTTT.

The gene calls are TRBV18 and TRBJ2-3; 9 nucleotides line up with TRBD2. CDR1 is KGHSH and CDR2 is LQKENI in the germline V gene. CDR3 size: 15 residues. Trimming at V came to 5 bases and at J to 1 base, leaving 4 bases not matched to a gene. The DNA for the CDR3 is TGTGCCAGCTCAACTAGGACTAGCGGCACAGATACGCAGTATTTT. Translation: CASSTRTSGTDTQYF.

V and J are TRBV29-1 and TRBJ2-7; tentatively, D is TRBD1 (5 bases). Trimming removed 4 bases from V and 6 bases from J, with 16 bases in between. The CDR3 spans 13 residues. Germline loops: CDR1 SQVTM, CDR2 ANQGSEA. The DNA for the CDR3 is TGCAGCGTTGGATCTGCAGGGTTTAGCGAGCAGTACTTC. It yields the protein CSVGSAGFSEQYF.

The chain uses TRBV2 and TRBJ2-3; D call uncertain. Deletions cut 2 bases from V and 0 bases from J, with 6 bases between. The germline CDR1 and CDR2 sequences are SNHLY and FYNNEI. This CDR3 contains 14 residues. CDR3 DNA sequence: TGTGCCAGCAGTGAACTAGTCAGCACAGATACGCAGTATTTT. This sequence encodes CASSELVSTDTQYF.

The chain is built from TRBV18 and TRBJ2-7; 11 bases line up with TRBD1. J lost 5 bases, V lost 3 bases, and 3 bases had no gene match. The CDR3 is made up of 14 amino acids. Germline CDR1 KGHSH, CDR2 LQKENI. The CDR3 nucleotides read TGTGCCAGCTCACCGCGGACAGGGGGCGACGAGCAGTACTTC. Its translation is CASSPRTGGDEQYF.

The chain is built from TRBV29-1 and TRBJ2-5; D possibly corresponds to TRBD1 (6 bases). Trimming removed 3 bases at V and 5 bases at J, with 22 bases between. The CDR3 is 16 amino acids. Per the germline V gene, CDR1 is SQVTM and CDR2 is ANQGSEA. CDR3 nucleotides: TGCAGCGTTGAGACACAGGGTACGGTTTCGGTGGAGACCCAGTACTTC. It codes for CSVETQGTVSVETQYF.